This T cell receptor beta chain emerged from a study of blood T cell repertoires in COVID-19. Study background: There were acute and convalescent COVID-19 samples, and they came from the United States, Italy and Spain.

V shed 3 bases, J shed 2 bases, and the junction held 4 bases outside the gene matches. The CDR3 totals 14 residues. Germline V gene sequence: CDR1 SGHRS, CDR2 YFSETQ. This clone was picked up one time. Other DNA sequences in this specimen translate into the identical CDR3. Data came from immunoSEQ multiplex PCR; TCRdb stores just in-frame clones and leaves some out. The sample gives 200,000 to 300,000 clones, 89% of which show up once; roughly 4% is in the top ten. The rearrangement links TRBV5-1 to TRBJ1-1; 7 bases match TRBD1. This clonotype was sampled from a woman in her 30s with acute COVID-19. Material: PBMCs or T cells enriched from blood (not recorded which). The CDR3 here is CASSSTGQNTEAFF. The CDR3 DNA sequence: TGCGCCAGCAGCTCGACAGGGCAAAACACTGAAGCTTTCTTT.